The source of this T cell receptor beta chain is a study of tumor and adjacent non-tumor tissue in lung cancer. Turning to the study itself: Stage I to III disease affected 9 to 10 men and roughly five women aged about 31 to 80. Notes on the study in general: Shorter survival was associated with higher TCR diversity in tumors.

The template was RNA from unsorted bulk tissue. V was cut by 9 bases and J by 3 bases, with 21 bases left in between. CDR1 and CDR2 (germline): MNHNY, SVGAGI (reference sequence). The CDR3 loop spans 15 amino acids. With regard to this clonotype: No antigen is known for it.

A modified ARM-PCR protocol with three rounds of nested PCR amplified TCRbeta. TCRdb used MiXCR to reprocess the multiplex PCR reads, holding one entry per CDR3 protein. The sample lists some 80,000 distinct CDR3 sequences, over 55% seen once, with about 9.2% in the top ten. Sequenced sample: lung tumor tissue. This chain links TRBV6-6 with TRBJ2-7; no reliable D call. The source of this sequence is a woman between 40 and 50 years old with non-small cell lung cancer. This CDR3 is CASCLGLQAYYEQYF. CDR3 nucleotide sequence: TGTGCCAGTTGCCTGGGCCTGCAGGCCTACTACGAGCAGTACTTC.